A single sample is the source of the 23 T cell receptor beta chains below, sequenced in a study of human T cells and chemical hapten exposure. TCRdb reprocessed the RACE reads via MiXCR and lists one record per CDR3 protein. The table shows 65,000 to 90,000 distinct CDR3 sequences, with around 7% occurring only once. The time point denotes: patch test 2, 6 weeks after DPC sensitization. As for treatment: therapeutic diphenylcyclopropenone sensitization with weekly scalp DPC. Sequenced material: whole blood, taken in connection with sensitization to the hapten diphenylcyclopropenone (DPC). These receptors were collected from a woman between 25 and 40 years old with alopecia areata. Some clones in this sample may be carry-over from other donors' samples.

This clonotype has a count of ten or more. This chain links TRBV5-1 with TRBJ2-1; D gene uncertain. This CDR3 is 14 amino acids long. The germline V and J ends were trimmed by 0 bases and 2 bases, with 6 bases remaining between them. CDR1 and CDR2 from the germline V gene are SGHRS and YFSETQ. Here the CDR3 reads CASSLGIAYNEQFF. The CDR3 region has the DNA TGCGCCAGCAGCTTGGGGATTGCCTACAATGAGCAGTTCTTC.

This clonotype occurred many times. The chain combines TRBV20-1 with TRBJ2-3, with TRBD2 matching over 8 bases. After removal of 5 bases from V and 0 bases from J, the junction contained 7 bases not matched to a gene. The CDR3 is made up of 15 amino acids. The germline gives CDR1 DFQATT, CDR2 SNEGSKA (reference sequence). Here the CDR3 reads CSAPRSGVSTDTQYF. DNA of the CDR3: TGCAGTGCTCCCCGTAGCGGGGTGAGCACAGATACGCAGTATTTT.

This clonotype was observed many times. The chain has TRBV4-2 and TRBJ1-1; 9 bases are shared with TRBD1. The germline CDR1 and CDR2 sequences are LGHNA and YNFKEQ. V was clipped by 5 bases and J by 4 bases; unmatched bases: 8. The CDR3 has 15 residues. CDR3 residues: CASSTRDREGTEAFF. The CDR3 DNA is TGTGCCAGCAGCACGCGGGACAGGGAGGGCACTGAAGCTTTCTTT.

This clonotype was seen many times. This chain joins TRBV7-2 and TRBJ1-2; no clear D gene. The CDR3 length is 15 residues. CDR1 and CDR2 (germline): SGHTA, FQGNSA. V lost 5 bases and J 6 bases, leaving 19 bases between the germline ends. DNA of the CDR3: TGTGCCAGCAGCCCCGATAGTGGGGTAACCGATGGCTACACCTTC. Its translation: CASSPDSGVTDGYTF.

Notes on this clonotype: The junction departs from germline at one end; a sequencing error may be responsible. The V gene is TRBV29-1, the J gene TRBJ1-1, with D perhaps matching TRBD1 (6 bases). Germline CDR1 SQVTM, CDR2 ANQGSEA. CDR3 length: 10 residues. CDR3 region: CSVYEGGGPF. The CDR3 DNA follows: TGCAGCGTCTATGAAGGCGGGGGCCCATTT.

This chain joins TRBV10-3 and TRBJ1-1, with a tentative D call TRBD1 (6 bases). Per germline, CDR1 ENHRY and CDR2 SYGVKD. The CDR3 runs to 13 residues. V was shortened by 6 bases and J by 2 bases, with 10 bases between the two germline ends. The CDR3 loop is CAIRDSRNTEAFF. The DNA of the CDR3 is TGTGCCATCAGGGACAGTCGAAACACTGAAGCTTTCTTT.

This clonotype showed up many times. CDR3 residues: CSVESIYGYTF. The CDR3, as DNA: TGCAGCGTTGAAAGCATCTATGGCTACACCTTC. The chain uses TRBV29-1 and TRBJ1-2; D gene uncertain. Germline V lookup: CDR1 SQVTM, CDR2 ANQGSEA. CDR3 size: 11 residues. The V end lost 2 bases, the J end lost 4 bases, and 5 bases lay between the germline ends.

This clonotype was seen a handful of times. Here the CDR3 DNA reads TGCAGTGCTAGAGACCGTACAGGGTGGCATGAGCAGTTCTTC. Translated: CSARDRTGWHEQFF. The V call is TRBV20-1, the J call TRBJ2-1, with a possible D match to TRBD1 (6 bases). The germline gives CDR1 DFQATT, CDR2 SNEGSKA (reference sequence). V was cut by 0 bases and J by 8 bases, with 14 bases left in between. CDR3 length: 14 residues.

This clonotype has at least ten counts. The chain recombines TRBV14 with TRBJ2-1; 7 positions match TRBD2. Germline V gene lookup returns CDR1 SGHDN and CDR2 FVKESK. V lost 4 bases to trimming and J lost 0 bases; unmatched junction nucleotides: 6. CDR3 length: 16 amino acids. The CDR3 spells CASSPPGDYSYNEQFF. CDR3 DNA: TGTGCCAGCAGCCCTCCGGGGGACTACTCCTACAATGAGCAGTTCTTC.

This clonotype was counted ten times or more. This chain joins TRBV27 and TRBJ2-1, with 7 bases that match TRBD2. Looked up from germline, CDR1 is MNHEY and CDR2 is SMNVEV (reference sequence). Trimming took 3 bases from V and 7 from J; bases not matched to a gene: 6. The CDR3 is made up of 14 amino acids. The CDR3 loop is CASSFTGGSNEQFF. As DNA, the CDR3 is TGTGCCAGCAGTTTTACGGGGGGATCGAATGAGCAGTTCTTC.

Many counts were recorded for this clonotype. The chain combines TRBV30 with TRBJ2-7; 14 bases are a match to TRBD2. The ends lost 5 bases at V and 7 bases at J; junction bases unmatched: 7. The germline V gene has CDR1 GTSNPN and CDR2 SVGIG (reference sequence). The CDR3 is 14 amino acids. The CDR3 region has the DNA TGTGCCTGGGGTCGGACTAGCGGGGGGCGTGAGCAGTACTTC. This gives the protein CAWGRTSGGREQYF. The variable domain in full, completed from reference TRBV30 and TRBJ2-7, reads SQTIHQWPATLVQPVGSPLSLECTVEGTSNPNLYWYRQAAGRGLQLLFYSVGIGQISSEVPQNLSASRPQDRQFILSSKKLLLSDSGFYLCAWGRTSGGREQYFGPGTRLTVT.

This clonotype was observed a handful of times. The chain carries TRBV6-2 or TRBV6-3 and TRBJ1-5; no clear D. Germline CDR1 and CDR2: MNHEY and SVGEGT. The CDR3 consists of 14 residues. V was cut by 6 bases and J by 4 bases, with 13 bases left in between. CDR3 bases: TGTGCCAGCAGCTTTCGACAATTTAATCAGCCCCAGCATTTT. Its translation is CASSFRQFNQPQHF.

This clonotype was observed a handful of times. Here the CDR3 DNA reads TGCGCCAGCAGCTTTTTTTCGAACACTGAAGCTTTCTTT. Translating gives CASSFFSNTEAFF. V gene TRBV5-1 combines with J gene TRBJ1-1; D call uncertain. This CDR3 is built from 13 residues. V lost 2 bases and J lost 1, with 6 bases in between. CDR1 and CDR2 from the germline V gene are SGHRS and YFSETQ.

The chain has TRBV7-2 and TRBJ2-5, with TRBD2 matching over 11 bases. V gave up 1 base and J gave up 5 bases; unmatched junction bases: 3. Germline V gives CDR1 SGHTA, CDR2 FQGNSA. The CDR3 sequence is 15 residues long. The CDR3 spells CASSLVAGGLETQYF. CDR3 coding DNA: TGTGCCAGCAGCTTAGTAGCGGGGGGGCTCGAGACCCAGTACTTC.

This clonotype appeared a few times. The J gene is TRBJ1-2, the V gene TRBV6-2 or TRBV6-3, with D hard to call. The CDR3 extends over 14 amino acids. Germline lookup yields CDR1 MNHEY and CDR2 SVGEGT. The germline V and J ends were trimmed by 9 bases and 4 bases, with 18 bases remaining between them. The chain's CDR3 is CASRTIAALYGYTF. CDR3 coding DNA: TGTGCCAGTCGGACCATCGCTGCTCTCTATGGCTACACCTTC.

This clonotype was seen repeatedly, ten times or more. This chain joins TRBV4-1 and TRBJ2-1; 10 bases fit TRBD1. Per germline, CDR1 MGHRA and CDR2 YSYEKL. The length of the CDR3 is 17 residues. With V trimmed by 0 bases and J by 4 bases, 6 bases remained unmatched. CDR3 in DNA: TGCGCCAGCAGCCAAGATGGGACGGACAGGGGGTACAATGAGCAGTTCTTC. Translating it yields CASSQDGTDRGYNEQFF.

This clonotype was counted only a few times. This chain uses TRBV29-1 with TRBJ1-2, with TRBD1 as a possible D gene (6 bases). The CDR3 runs to 12 residues. Germline CDR1 reads SQVTM; CDR2 reads ANQGSEA. V lost 3 bases to trimming and J lost 10 bases, with 15 bases between them. CDR3 loop: CSVDLNRAFYTF. CDR3 nucleotide sequence: TGCAGCGTTGATCTTAACAGGGCTTTCTACACCTTC. Full variable domain (outside the CDR3, taken from reference TRBV29-1 and TRBJ1-2): SAVISQKPSRDICQRGTSLTIQCQVDSQVTMMFWYRQQPGQSLTLIATANQGSEATYESGFVIDKFPISRPNLTFSTLTVSNMSPEDSSIYLCSVDLNRAFYTFGSGTRLTVV.

This chain joins TRBV13 and TRBJ2-7; D gene ambiguous. This CDR3 contains 14 residues. The germline V gene encodes CDR1 PRHDT and CDR2 FYEKMQ (reference sequence). The V end lost 2 bases, the J end lost 3 bases, and 11 bases lay between the germline ends. The CDR3 is CASSLMSIGYEQYF. CDR3 DNA sequence: TGTGCCAGCAGCTTAATGAGTATCGGCTACGAGCAGTACTTC.

This clonotype was found a few times. The genes are TRBV6-6 and TRBJ1-6; 7 bases align to TRBD1. The V segment lost 2 bases and the J segment 8 bases; nucleotides outside the gene matches: 0. CDR3 length: 13 residues. The germline CDR1 and CDR2 sequences are MNHNY and SVGAGI (reference sequence). The CDR3 reads CASSYGQDSPLHF. The CDR3 nucleotides are TGTGCCAGCAGTTACGGACAGGATTCACCCCTCCACTTT.

This sequence joins TRBV4-2 and TRBJ2-7; 9 bases are a match to TRBD2. This CDR3 is built from 18 residues. J lost 0 bases, V lost 0 bases, and 9 bases had no gene match. Germline-derived CDR1 and CDR2 are LGHNA and YNFKEQ. CDR3 in amino acids: CASSQDKPSGVSSYEQYF. The CDR3 DNA reads TGTGCCAGCAGCCAAGATAAGCCTAGCGGGGTTAGCTCCTACGAGCAGTACTTC.

This clonotype was seen a handful of times. The rearrangement joins TRBV7-2 to TRBJ2-5; no clear D. With 5 bases removed from V and 1 base from J, the gap between germline ends came to 11 bases. The CDR3 loop spans 14 amino acids. Germline V gene data show CDR1 as SGHTA and CDR2 as FQGNSA. CDR3 bases: TGTGCCAGCAGCCGATCTTGGGGCCAAGAGACCCAGTACTTC. It specifies CASSRSWGQETQYF.

The rearrangement uses TRBV30 and TRBJ2-7; D uncertain. CDR1 and CDR2 from the germline V gene are GTSNPN and SVGIG (reference sequence). Deletions cut 5 bases from V and 0 bases from J, with 8 bases between. There are 12 residues in the CDR3. CDR3 DNA sequence: TGTGCCTGGGGACCCGACTCCTACGAGCAGTACTTC. Protein product: CAWGPDSYEQYF.

The V call is TRBV5-1, the J call TRBJ2-6; 7 positions agree with TRBD1. Germline CDR1 SGHRS, CDR2 YFSETQ. There are 16 residues in the CDR3. The V segment lost 5 bases and the J segment 0 bases; nucleotides outside the gene matches: 5. The CDR3 region has the DNA TGCGCCAGCAGTGGCGACAGGGCCTCTGGGGCCAACGTCCTGACTTTC. Its protein product is CASSGDRASGANVLTF.